This T cell receptor beta chain was recorded in a study of blood T cell repertoires in COVID-19. On the study more broadly: Some COVID-19 samples were acute and others convalescent; all came from the United States, Italy and Spain.

Trimming stripped 6 bases from V and 1 base from J, with 14 bases between. The CDR3 runs 15 residues. Germline V gene lookup returns CDR1 MNHEY and CDR2 SVGAGI. This clone was found a few times. As handled by the study authors: Counts of nucleated cells, estimated from reference gene primer amplification, were obtained. Only in-frame clones appear in the TCRdb table, and some are missing; sequencing was by immunoSEQ multiplex PCR. From that table come the V and J calls and clone size; the DNA was used to work out D and trimming. The sample lists about 180,000 clones; nearly 80% were seen once. The TCR originated in a woman in her 70s with acute or convalescent COVID-19. The chain employs TRBV6-5 and TRBJ2-3; D is ambiguous. The sample consisted of peripheral blood. CDR3 in DNA: TGTGCCAGCAGCGCCGTCGACTTCCGCACAGATACGCAGTATTTT. Encoded protein: CASSAVDFRTDTQYF.